This TCR beta chain is from a study of cytotoxic CD8 clonotypes in ibrutinib-treated CLL. Study in general: Responses comprised 24 partial and 2 complete; at median about 68 months, 14 remained remitted and roughly twelve progressed.

The protocol was immunoSEQ multiplex PCR, while the TCRdb copy is restricted to in-frame clones and leaves out a portion. Found here are more than 140,000 clones, approximately 77% of them singletons; the top ten hold roughly a quarter. The sequence came from a human donor with chronic lymphocytic leukemia. The sample in question was PBMCs, obtained after 12 months of ibrutinib treatment.

CDR3 sequence (DNA): TGTGCCAGCTCACATTCCTCGCGGGTCCACTCCTACAATGAGCAGTTCTTC. Its protein product is CASSHSSRVHSYNEQFF. The rearrangement uses TRBV18 and TRBJ2-1, with TRBD2 as a possible D gene (5 bases). The CDR3 length is 17 residues. V dropped 4 bases and J dropped 0 bases, with 16 bases sitting between them. The germline gives CDR1 KGHSH, CDR2 LQKENI.